This T cell receptor (beta chain) comes out of a study of identical twins. Overall study findings and caveats: The authors drew conclusions from cross-sectional statistical analysis rather than following the same donors.

From germline, CDR1 is ENHRY and CDR2 SYGVKD. The J segment lost 2 bases and the V segment lost 7 bases, leaving 8 bases of the junction unmatched. The CDR3 is 15 residues long. Only a few counts were recorded for this clonotype. Antigen specificity is unknown. TCRdb reprocessed the 5' RACE reads with MiXCR, giving one entry per CDR3 protein. Here the sample spans around 510,000 distinct CDR3 sequences, around an eighth being singletons. This sample also belongs to another study, concerning yellow fever vaccine responses in identical twins.

The receptor was isolated from a woman between 18 and 29 years old in good health. V usage is TRBV10-3 and J usage is TRBJ2-3, with 8 bases fitting TRBD2. The material sequenced was CD4+ T cells sorted from blood. CDR3 loop: CAINRAGALTDTQYF. DNA for the CDR3: TGTGCCATCAATCGAGCGGGGGCCCTCACAGATACGCAGTATTTT.